The 3 T cell receptor beta chains listed next were all sequenced from one sample in a study of OX40 agonist ivuxolimab in advanced cancers. Sequenced by immunoSEQ multiplex PCR; TCRdb stores in-frame clones only, minus some. The table includes tens of thousands of clones, just over 90% detected once. The sample here was CD4+ or CD8+ T cells sorted from blood, taken in a trial of the OX40 agonist ivuxolimab. These receptors were taken from an adult with an advanced solid tumor such as melanoma, head and neck, liver or kidney cancer.

The CDR3, as DNA: TGTGCCAGTAGTTCCACTAGCGCCCCAGGGACCCAGTACTTC. The encoded protein is CASSSTSAPGTQYF. The chain combines TRBV19 with TRBJ2-5; 7 bases are shared with TRBD2. Trimming took 5 bases from V and 7 from J; bases not matched to a gene: 10. CDR1 is LNHDA, CDR2 SQIVND, per germline (reference sequence). The CDR3 totals 14 residues. Full variable domain (remainder filled in from reference TRBV19 and TRBJ2-5): DGGITQSPKYLFRKEGQNVTLSCEQNLNHDAMYWYRQDPGQGLRLIYYSQIVNDFQKGDIAEGYSVSREKKESFPLTVTSAQKNPTAFYLCASSSTSAPGTQYFGPGTRLLVL.

Only one count was recorded for this clone. The chain has TRBV5-1 and TRBJ1-2; tentatively, D is TRBD1 (6 bases). V lost 5 bases, J lost 0 bases, and 20 bases lay in between. Germline values: CDR1 SGHRS, CDR2 YFSETQ. The CDR3 has 17 amino acids. The CDR3 DNA reads as TGCGCCAGCAGAATTACCGTTCAAGGGGGAACTAACTATGGCTACACCTTC. Its translation is CASRITVQGGTNYGYTF.

The genes are TRBV5-1 and TRBJ2-3; a possible D gene is TRBD2 (5 bases). The length of the CDR3 is 14 residues. Germline V gene sequence: CDR1 SGHRS, CDR2 YFSETQ. V gave up 0 bases and J gave up 6 bases, with 11 bases separating them. CDR3 nucleotides: TGCGCCAGCAGCTTGGCCATCGGGGTCGATACGCAGTATTTT. This codes for CASSLAIGVDTQYF.